The 27 T cell receptor beta chains below come from one sample, sequenced in a study of blood T cell repertoires in COVID-19. Assay: immunoSEQ multiplex PCR; the TCRdb copy retains only in-frame clones and omits some. The table records approximately 220,000 clones, 75% to 90% of them present only once. Sequences were obtained from peripheral blood. The receptors here all came from a man between 35 and 55 years old with acute or convalescent COVID-19.

The chain is built from TRBV2 and TRBJ2-7; TRBD1 agrees at 8 bases. V was clipped by 1 base and J by 7 bases; unmatched bases: 9. Germline lookup yields CDR1 SNHLY and CDR2 FYNNEI. This CDR3 region has 15 residues. CDR3 bases: TGTGCCAGCAGTGAAGTGGGGCAGGGGGCCGATGAGCAGTACTTC. Translated: CASSEVGQGADEQYF.

The chain carries TRBV4-1 and TRBJ2-5, with 12 bases aligning to TRBD2. The V segment lost 1 base and the J segment 9 bases; nucleotides outside the gene matches: 6. Per germline, CDR1 MGHRA and CDR2 YSYEKL. This CDR3 spans 15 amino acids. The CDR3 sequence is CASSQGLAGVGAQYF. The CDR3 nucleotides read TGCGCCAGCAGCCAAGGACTAGCGGGGGTCGGGGCCCAGTACTTC.

The chain recombines TRBV14 with TRBJ2-7, with D tentatively TRBD1 (5 bases). Trimming shortened V by 4 bases and J by 3 bases, and 7 bases separated the two germline ends. CDR3 length: 12 amino acids. Per germline, CDR1 SGHDN and CDR2 FVKESK. CDR3 amino acids: CASSRDSYEQYF. CDR3 DNA: TGTGCCAGCAGCCGCGACAGCTACGAGCAGTACTTC.

In this sample, this clone turned up a few times. This chain uses TRBV11-1 with TRBJ1-4, with 8 bases aligning to TRBD1. J lost 10 bases, V lost 5 bases, and 12 bases had no gene match. Per the germline V gene, CDR1 is SGHAT and CDR2 is FQDESV (reference sequence). This CDR3 has 15 amino acids. This CDR3 reads CASSQGDRTGRKLFF. The CDR3 DNA sequence: TGTGCCAGCAGCCAAGGGGACCGGACAGGGAGAAAACTGTTTTTT.

The J gene is TRBJ1-1, the V gene TRBV7-2; D is ambiguous. V was trimmed by 4 bases and J by 1 base, leaving 10 bases between them. Germline-derived CDR1 and CDR2 are SGHTA and FQGNSA. This CDR3 has 14 residues. The CDR3 is CASSSGLANTEAFF. The CDR3, as DNA: TGTGCCAGCAGCTCGGGATTAGCGAACACTGAAGCTTTCTTT.

The chain employs TRBV7-9 and TRBJ1-6; D uncertain. Germline V lookup: CDR1 SEHNR, CDR2 FQNEAQ (reference sequence). Trimming cost V 1 base and J 13 bases, with 14 bases left between them. The CDR3 totals 14 residues. CDR3 DNA: TGTGCCAGCAGCTTAGTTCCGGGTCATGGGCCCCTCCACTTT. Translating gives CASSLVPGHGPLHF.

This chain connects TRBV2 to TRBJ2-7, with TRBD2 matching 9 bases. The junction had 8 bases not matched to a gene; V was cut back by 6 bases and J by 2 bases. From germline, CDR1 is SNHLY and CDR2 FYNNEI. The CDR3 consists of 15 residues. For the CDR3, the DNA is TGTGCCAGCAGAACTTTAGCGGGAGACGCCTACGAGCAGTACTTC. This sequence encodes CASRTLAGDAYEQYF.

The chain employs TRBV5-1 and TRBJ2-5; TRBD2 agrees at 11 bases. J lost 3 bases, V lost 4 bases, and 8 bases had no gene match. Looked up from germline, CDR1 is SGHRS and CDR2 is YFSETQ. The CDR3 contains 16 residues. CDR3 amino acids: CASSNGLAGVKETQYF. CDR3 sequence (DNA): TGCGCCAGCAGCAACGGACTAGCGGGCGTGAAAGAGACCCAGTACTTC.

The chain couples TRBV19 to TRBJ2-7; 7 nucleotides agree with TRBD1. The germline V gene has CDR1 LNHDA and CDR2 SQIVND (reference sequence). The V segment lost 5 bases and the J segment 3 bases; nucleotides outside the gene matches: 7. The CDR3 length is 14 residues. This CDR3 reads CASSGIGDSYEQYF. DNA for the CDR3: TGTGCCAGTAGTGGTATCGGGGACAGCTACGAGCAGTACTTC. Complete variable domain (other parts from reference TRBV19 and TRBJ2-7): DGGITQSPKYLFRKEGQNVTLSCEQNLNHDAMYWYRQDPGQGLRLIYYSQIVNDFQKGDIAEGYSVSREKKESFPLTVTSAQKNPTAFYLCASSGIGDSYEQYFGPGTRLTVT.

The chain carries TRBV27 and TRBJ1-3, with D perhaps matching TRBD1 (5 bases). CDR3 length equals 15 residues. Trimming shortened V by 0 bases and J by 3 bases, and 9 bases separated the two germline ends. CDR1 is MNHEY and CDR2 is SMNVEV in the germline V gene (reference sequence). CDR3 sequence reads: CASSLSGGLGNTIYF. DNA of the CDR3: TGTGCCAGCAGTTTATCGGGGGGACTTGGAAACACCATATATTTT.

V and J are TRBV9 and TRBJ2-3; D is perhaps TRBD2 (6 bases). This CDR3 comprises 15 residues. With 1 base removed from V and 2 bases from J, the gap between germline ends came to 11 bases. Germline V gives CDR1 SGDLS, CDR2 YYNGEE. The CDR3 reads CASSVSTRSTDTQYF. In nucleotides, the CDR3 is TGTGCCAGCAGCGTATCGACTAGATCCACAGATACGCAGTATTTT.

In this sample, this clone turned up once. J is TRBJ2-6 and V is TRBV5-1; 10 bases match TRBD1. Trimming took 0 bases from V and 4 from J; bases not matched to a gene: 10. The CDR3 is 19 residues long. Looked up from germline, CDR1 is SGHRS and CDR2 is YFSETQ. The CDR3 DNA is TGCGCCAGCAGCTTGGCCCTGCGTGACAGGGGGCTGGGGGCCAACGTCCTGACTTTC. Translating it yields CASSLALRDRGLGANVLTF.

This clone was recorded once. The chain carries TRBV5-1 and TRBJ1-6; D possibly corresponds to TRBD1 (6 bases). The CDR3 runs to 14 residues. The V gene's germline CDR1 is SGHRS and CDR2 YFSETQ. V was pared by 2 bases and J by 7 bases, with 10 bases between. The CDR3 bases are TGCGCCAGCAGCTTCGGACAGATGAATTCACCCCTCCACTTT. Residues: CASSFGQMNSPLHF.

The genes are TRBV2 and TRBJ2-3; tentative D call: TRBD1 (5 bases). The ends were cut back, 2 bases at V and 2 bases at J, with 11 bases in the middle. CDR3 length: 15 residues. Germline values: CDR1 SNHLY, CDR2 FYNNEI. The CDR3 spells CASSEWQGHTDTQYF. For the CDR3, the DNA is TGTGCCAGCAGTGAATGGCAGGGCCACACAGATACGCAGTATTTT. Full variable domain (missing parts from reference TRBV2 and TRBJ2-3): EPEVTQTPSHQVTQMGQEVILRCVPISNHLYFYWYRQILGQKVEFLVSFYNNEISEKSEIFDDQFSVERPDGSNFTLKIRSTKLEDSAMYFCASSEWQGHTDTQYFGPGTRLTVL.

The J gene is TRBJ1-5, the V gene TRBV6-2 or TRBV6-3; unclear D gene. The CDR3 loop spans 14 amino acids. Germline V gene lookup returns CDR1 MNHEY and CDR2 SVGEGT. The ends were cut back, 6 bases at V and 7 bases at J, with 16 bases in the middle. In nucleotides, the CDR3 is TGTGCCAGCAGCCCGACAATACGAGAGCAGCCCCAGCATTTT. It encodes CASSPTIREQPQHF.

The J gene is TRBJ2-7, the V gene TRBV6-5, with D tentatively TRBD1 (6 bases). V was trimmed by 5 bases and J by 0 bases, leaving 11 bases between them. This CDR3 is 14 amino acids long. Germline CDR1 reads MNHEY; CDR2 reads SVGAGI. CDR3 coding DNA: TGTGCCAGCAGTCGACAGGCCTACTCCTACGAGCAGTACTTC. This translates into CASSRQAYSYEQYF.

The chain couples TRBV27 to TRBJ2-7; 9 bases are shared with TRBD2. The CDR3 is 15 residues long. The germline V gene encodes CDR1 MNHEY and CDR2 SMNVEV (reference sequence). Losses at the gene ends were 2 bases for V and 3 bases for J; bases not matched to a gene: 5. The CDR3 DNA is TGTGCCAGCAGTTTACGCACTAGCGGGCACTACGAGCAGTACTTC. It specifies CASSLRTSGHYEQYF.

The chain uses TRBV21-1 and TRBJ1-5; no check of the table's D call, TRBD1, against the DNA was made. TRBV21-1 is deemed a pseudogene. The CDR3 length is 17 residues. CDR3 in DNA: TGTGCCAGCAGCAAACCCTCGACAAGGCCCATTCATCAGCCCCAGCATTTT. Protein product: CASSKPSTRPIHQPQHF.

The CDR3, as DNA: TGTGCCAGCAGTTTAGGGGTGGAGGGCTACACCTTC. It translates to CASSLGVEGYTF. The chain carries TRBV3-1 (or the pseudogene TRBV3-2) and TRBJ1-2, with D tentatively TRBD1 (5 bases). This CDR3 has 12 residues. The ends were cut back, 6 bases at V and 8 bases at J, with 13 bases in the middle. From germline, CDR1 is LGHDT and CDR2 YNNKEL (reference sequence).

This clone was detected once. The genes are TRBV4-3 and TRBJ1-2; D is possibly TRBD1 (5 bases). This CDR3 region has 14 residues. Germline CDR1 and CDR2: LGHNA and YSLEER. Trimming left V 1 base short and J 3 bases short, with 9 bases between. DNA of the CDR3: TGCGCCAGCAGCCAAGCTCCAGGGTACTATGGCTACACCTTC. Amino acid sequence: CASSQAPGYYGYTF.

This sequence joins TRBV19 and TRBJ1-2; possibly TRBD1 for D (5 bases). The germline gives CDR1 LNHDA, CDR2 SQIVND (reference sequence). This CDR3 is 15 amino acids long. V was shortened by 0 bases and J by 8 bases, with 16 bases between the two germline ends. The CDR3 is CASSIDREGRYGYTF. Written as DNA, the CDR3 is TGTGCCAGTAGTATAGATCGGGAGGGACGCTACGGCTACACCTTC.

The V call is TRBV2, the J call TRBJ2-5; a possible D gene is TRBD2 (7 bases). The V end lost 3 bases, the J end lost 5 bases, and 13 bases lay between the germline ends. The length of the CDR3 is 14 residues. Germline lookup yields CDR1 SNHLY and CDR2 FYNNEI. The CDR3 spells CASSEGGRRETQYF. CDR3 nucleotide sequence: TGTGCCAGCAGTGAGGGGGGGCGCCGGGAGACCCAGTACTTC.

The chain has TRBV14 and TRBJ2-3; D remains unclear. This CDR3 has 13 amino acids. Trimming took 1 base from V and 3 from J, leaving 5 bases between them. Germline lookup yields CDR1 SGHDN and CDR2 FVKESK. The CDR3 DNA sequence: TGTGCCAGCAGCCAAGTACAGACAGATACGCAGTATTTT. It specifies CASSQVQTDTQYF.

The chain carries TRBV2 and TRBJ2-1, with a weak D call TRBD2 (7 bases). The CDR3 totals 14 residues. V lost 7 bases and J 4 bases, leaving 14 bases between the germline ends. Germline values: CDR1 SNHLY, CDR2 FYNNEI. The CDR3 reads CASTRGGGYNEQFF. CDR3 DNA sequence: TGTGCCAGCACCCGAGGGGGGGGGTACAATGAGCAGTTCTTC.

This rearrangement joins TRBV9 to TRBJ2-3; tentatively, D is TRBD2 (7 bases). The CDR3 loop spans 16 amino acids. Germline loops: CDR1 SGDLS, CDR2 YYNGEE. Trimming took 0 bases from V and 0 from J, leaving 11 bases between them. The CDR3 protein is CASSVVAGASTDTQYF. CDR3 nucleotides: TGTGCCAGCAGCGTAGTTGCGGGGGCTAGCACAGATACGCAGTATTTT.

This chain links TRBV7-2 with TRBJ1-5; 7 nucleotides align to TRBD1. CDR3 size: 15 residues. V lost 5 bases, J lost 2 bases, and 6 bases stayed unmatched. Germline V lookup: CDR1 SGHTA, CDR2 FQGNSA. The CDR3 protein is CASSQGGWGNQPQHF. The CDR3 coding sequence is TGTGCCAGCAGCCAAGGGGGCTGGGGCAATCAGCCCCAGCATTTT.

This rearrangement joins TRBV11-2 to TRBJ2-7; TRBD1 matches 7 bases. This CDR3 has 16 residues. The ends lost 1 base at V and 0 bases at J; junction bases unmatched: 6. From germline, CDR1 is SGHAT and CDR2 FQNNGV. CDR3 in DNA: TGTGCCAGCAGCTTAGGACAGGGACGTCCCTCCTACGAGCAGTACTTC. It codes for CASSLGQGRPSYEQYF.